Listed below are T cell receptor beta chains from one sample, sequenced in a study of blood T cell repertoires in COVID-19. Clones were read by immunoSEQ multiplex PCR, and TCRdb kept only the in-frame ones, dropping some. This sample has hundreds of thousands of clones, with roughly 86% found just once. The sequencing sample was made of PBMCs or T cells enriched from blood (not recorded which). Receptors were obtained from a young woman who had recovered from COVID-19. The CDR3 runs from the conserved cysteine through the conserved F or W. Each record gives: V gene, J gene, D gene, clone size, CDR3 protein, CDR3 DNA. The D gene is left open where the match is weak. Some rows have no size entry. The others give once, few or many, or a class for an expanded clone.

v_gene: TRBV9; j_gene: TRBJ2-7; d_gene: TRBD2; abundance: .; CDR3aa: CASSVLAGEVHEQYF; CDR3nt: TGTGCCAGCAGCGTTCTAGCGGGAGAGGTTCACGAGCAGTACTTC
v_gene: TRBV2; j_gene: TRBJ2-1; d_gene: TRBD2; abundance: .; CDR3aa: CASRASGVSNEQFF; CDR3nt: TGTGCCAGCAGAGCTAGCGGGGTCTCCAATGAGCAGTTCTTC
v_gene: TRBV18; j_gene: TRBJ1-1; d_gene: TRBD1; abundance: .; CDR3aa: CCSSGTGTTEAFF; CDR3nt: TGTTGTTCCTCGGGGACAGGGACCACTGAAGCTTTCTTT
v_gene: TRBV29-1; j_gene: TRBJ2-3; d_gene: TRBD1; abundance: .; CDR3aa: CSVDPHRDRGRDTQYF; CDR3nt: TGCAGCGTTGACCCTCACCGGGACAGGGGGAGAGATACGCAGTATTTT
v_gene: TRBV2; j_gene: TRBJ1-6; d_gene: TRBD1; abundance: .; CDR3aa: CASSGGTGHSPLHF; CDR3nt: TGTGCCAGCAGTGGGGGGACAGGTCATTCACCCCTCCACTTT
v_gene: TRBV9; j_gene: TRBJ2-7; d_gene: .; abundance: .; CDR3aa: CASSVVFEGEQYF; CDR3nt: TGTGCCAGCAGCGTAGTCTTTGAGGGTGAGCAGTACTTC
v_gene: TRBV4-1; j_gene: TRBJ1-5; d_gene: .; abundance: .; CDR3aa: CASSQALGNQPQHF; CDR3nt: TGCGCCAGCAGCCAAGCTTTAGGCAATCAGCCCCAGCATTTT
v_gene: TRBV30; j_gene: TRBJ1-3; d_gene: TRBD1; abundance: .; CDR3aa: CAWSVSGWDRTGNTIYF; CDR3nt: TGTGCCTGGAGTGTATCTGGTTGGGACAGAACTGGAAACACCATATATTTT
v_gene: TRBV5-3; j_gene: TRBJ1-2; d_gene: .; abundance: .; CDR3aa: CARSLVRGSDTF; CDR3nt: TGTGCCAGAAGCTTGGTTCGGGGGTCCGACACCTTC
v_gene: TRBV7-8; j_gene: TRBJ1-6; d_gene: .; abundance: .; CDR3aa: CASSTAGNSPLHF; CDR3nt: TGTGCCAGCAGCACGGCGGGTAATTCACCCCTCCACTTT
v_gene: TRBV7-2; j_gene: TRBJ2-7; d_gene: .; abundance: .; CDR3aa: CASSLGLPGRAEYEQYF; CDR3nt: TGTGCCAGCAGCTTAGGGCTCCCCGGGCGGGCTGAATACGAGCAGTACTTC
v_gene: TRBV10-2; j_gene: TRBJ1-6; d_gene: TRBD1; abundance: .; CDR3aa: CAVQQGEGSSYNSPLHF; CDR3nt: TGCGCCGTACAACAGGGGGAGGGGAGCTCCTATAATTCACCCCTCCACTTT
v_gene: TRBV29-1; j_gene: TRBJ2-4; d_gene: .; abundance: .; CDR3aa: CSAERGNIQYF; CDR3nt: TGCAGCGCGGAGAGAGGGAACATTCAGTACTTC
v_gene: TRBV5-1; j_gene: TRBJ2-1; d_gene: TRBD2; abundance: .; CDR3aa: CASSWASGGTNNEQFF; CDR3nt: TGCGCCAGCAGTTGGGCAAGCGGGGGGACCAACAATGAGCAGTTCTTC
v_gene: TRBV12-3/TRBV12-4; j_gene: TRBJ1-2; d_gene: .; abundance: .; CDR3aa: CASSFPGYGYTF; CDR3nt: TGTGCCAGCAGTTTCCCAGGATATGGCTACACCTTC
v_gene: TRBV28; j_gene: TRBJ2-7; d_gene: .; abundance: .; CDR3aa: CASSPRTVSYEQYF; CDR3nt: TGTGCCAGCAGTCCAAGGACTGTCTCCTACGAGCAGTACTTC
v_gene: TRBV28; j_gene: TRBJ2-2; d_gene: .; abundance: .; CDR3aa: CASRFSLQGGELFF; CDR3nt: TGTGCCAGCAGATTCAGCCTCCAGGGCGGGGAGCTGTTTTTT
v_gene: TRBV7-3; j_gene: TRBJ1-1; d_gene: .; abundance: few; CDR3aa: CASSLKRNTEAFF; CDR3nt: TGTGCCAGCAGCTTAAAGCGGAACACTGAAGCTTTCTTT
v_gene: TRBV28; j_gene: TRBJ1-2; d_gene: .; abundance: .; CDR3aa: CASIGQGGRGYTF; CDR3nt: TGTGCCAGCATCGGGCAGGGAGGAAGAGGCTACACCTTC
v_gene: TRBV7-2; j_gene: TRBJ1-1; d_gene: .; abundance: .; CDR3aa: CASSFFSLSTEAFF; CDR3nt: TGTGCCAGCAGCTTTTTCTCCTTATCCACTGAAGCTTTCTTT
v_gene: TRBV3-1/TRBV3-2; j_gene: TRBJ2-3; d_gene: .; abundance: .; CDR3aa: CAAGRGRNPPSAQYF; CDR3nt: TGTGCCGCGGGGCGGGGGCGGAACCCCCCTTCGGCGCAGTATTTT
v_gene: TRBV9; j_gene: TRBJ2-2; d_gene: TRBD1; abundance: .; CDR3aa: CAGQGANTGELFF; CDR3nt: TGTGCCGGACAGGGGGCGAACACCGGGGAGCTGTTTTTT
v_gene: TRBV5-6; j_gene: TRBJ2-2; d_gene: .; abundance: .; CDR3aa: CASSLQGQANTGELFF; CDR3nt: TGTGCCAGCAGCTTGCAAGGACAAGCGAACACCGGGGAGCTGTTTTTT
v_gene: TRBV7-3; j_gene: TRBJ2-1; d_gene: .; abundance: .; CDR3aa: CASSPGREQFF; CDR3nt: TGTGCCAGCAGCCCAGGTAGAGAGCAGTTCTTC
v_gene: TRBV5-4; j_gene: TRBJ1-1; d_gene: TRBD1; abundance: .; CDR3aa: CASSRQGTTLFF; CDR3nt: TGTGCCAGCAGCAGACAGGGAACCACACTCTTCTTT
v_gene: TRBV7-9; j_gene: TRBJ1-5; d_gene: .; abundance: .; CDR3aa: CASSLEFGQPQHF; CDR3nt: TGTGCCAGCAGCTTAGAATTCGGTCAGCCCCAGCATTTT
v_gene: TRBV5-5; j_gene: TRBJ1-1; d_gene: TRBD1; abundance: once; CDR3aa: CASSLEGQRNTEAFF; CDR3nt: TGTGCCAGCAGCTTGGAGGGACAGAGAAACACTGAAGCTTTCTTT
v_gene: TRBV28; j_gene: TRBJ1-2; d_gene: TRBD1; abundance: once; CDR3aa: CASRGGPQGAWGYTF; CDR3nt: TGTGCCAGCAGGGGCGGACCACAGGGGGCCTGGGGCTACACCTTC
v_gene: TRBV2; j_gene: TRBJ2-2; d_gene: .; abundance: .; CDR3aa: CASSGVTPGGGELFF; CDR3nt: TGTGCCAGCAGTGGGGTCACCCCCGGAGGCGGGGAGCTGTTTTTT
v_gene: TRBV6-5; j_gene: TRBJ1-2; d_gene: .; abundance: .; CDR3aa: CASSLTTDYGYTF; CDR3nt: TGTGCCAGCAGTTTGACGACAGACTATGGCTACACCTTC
v_gene: TRBV15; j_gene: TRBJ2-2; d_gene: .; abundance: once; CDR3aa: CATSGRLAGELFF; CDR3nt: TGTGCCACCAGCGGCCGTCTCGCCGGGGAGCTGTTTTTT
v_gene: TRBV2; j_gene: TRBJ1-4; d_gene: TRBD1; abundance: few; CDR3aa: CASSENRGDEKLFF; CDR3nt: TGTGCCAGCAGTGAGAACAGGGGCGATGAAAAACTGTTTTTT
v_gene: TRBV5-1; j_gene: TRBJ1-4; d_gene: .; abundance: once; CDR3aa: CASSPGAGEKLFF; CDR3nt: TGCGCCAGCAGCCCCGGGGCGGGGGAAAAACTGTTTTTT
v_gene: TRBV2; j_gene: TRBJ1-4; d_gene: .; abundance: once; CDR3aa: CASRADGKTNEKLFF; CDR3nt: TGTGCCAGCAGGGCGGACGGGAAGACTAATGAAAAACTGTTTTTT
v_gene: TRBV3-1/TRBV3-2; j_gene: TRBJ2-1; d_gene: TRBD2; abundance: .; CDR3aa: CASRKGLGLNNEQFF; CDR3nt: TGTGCCAGCAGGAAAGGACTAGGTCTAAACAATGAGCAGTTCTTC
v_gene: TRBV6-5; j_gene: TRBJ1-4; d_gene: .; abundance: .; CDR3aa: CASSYRGGANEKLFF; CDR3nt: TGTGCCAGCAGTTACCGGGGGGGGGCTAATGAAAAACTGTTTTTT
v_gene: TRBV2; j_gene: TRBJ1-6; d_gene: .; abundance: .; CDR3aa: CASSAESQNSPLHF; CDR3nt: TGTGCCAGCAGTGCGGAGTCTCAAAATTCACCCCTCCACTTT
v_gene: TRBV5-5; j_gene: TRBJ2-4; d_gene: .; abundance: .; CDR3aa: CASSPTLGLAKNIQYF; CDR3nt: TGTGCCAGCAGCCCAACCCTGGGACTAGCCAAAAACATTCAGTACTTC
v_gene: TRBV29-1; j_gene: TRBJ1-1; d_gene: .; abundance: few; CDR3aa: CSVGLSGGLNTEAFF; CDR3nt: TGCAGCGTTGGCCTCTCGGGGGGGCTGAACACTGAAGCTTTCTTT
v_gene: TRBV27; j_gene: TRBJ2-7; d_gene: .; abundance: once; CDR3aa: CASSLESRVYEQYF; CDR3nt: TGTGCCAGCAGTTTAGAGTCCAGGGTCTACGAGCAGTACTTC
v_gene: TRBV7-3; j_gene: TRBJ2-5; d_gene: .; abundance: .; CDR3aa: CASSLQGLGQETQYF; CDR3nt: TGTGCCAGCAGCTTACAGGGATTGGGGCAAGAGACCCAGTACTTC
v_gene: TRBV7-7; j_gene: TRBJ2-1; d_gene: .; abundance: .; CDR3aa: CASHKTGPPYNEQFF; CDR3nt: TGTGCTAGCCATAAAACAGGGCCCCCCTACAATGAGCAGTTCTTC
v_gene: TRBV2; j_gene: TRBJ2-7; d_gene: TRBD1; abundance: .; CDR3aa: CASSEGTGGLYEQYF; CDR3nt: TGTGCCAGCAGTGAAGGGACAGGGGGCCTCTACGAGCAGTACTTC
v_gene: TRBV28; j_gene: TRBJ1-2; d_gene: TRBD1; abundance: .; CDR3aa: CASSANTGTVDGYTF; CDR3nt: TGTGCCAGCAGTGCTAACACCGGGACAGTAGATGGCTACACCTTC
v_gene: TRBV5-1; j_gene: TRBJ2-2; d_gene: .; abundance: .; CDR3aa: CASSPSGLGGELFF; CDR3nt: TGCGCCAGCAGCCCGAGCGGGTTGGGTGGGGAGCTGTTTTTT
v_gene: TRBV4-3; j_gene: TRBJ1-2; d_gene: .; abundance: .; CDR3aa: CASSPETETAYGYTF; CDR3nt: TGCGCCAGCAGCCCCGAGACAGAGACGGCCTATGGCTACACCTTC
v_gene: TRBV4-1; j_gene: TRBJ2-7; d_gene: TRBD1; abundance: once; CDR3aa: CASSPRQGLGAYEQYF; CDR3nt: TGCGCCAGCAGCCCAAGACAGGGATTGGGAGCCTACGAGCAGTACTTC
v_gene: TRBV7-2; j_gene: TRBJ1-4; d_gene: TRBD1; abundance: .; CDR3aa: CASSPTGLNEKLFF; CDR3nt: TGTGCCAGCAGCCCGACAGGGTTGAACGAAAAACTGTTTTTT
v_gene: TRBV14; j_gene: TRBJ1-2; d_gene: .; abundance: .; CDR3aa: CASSQDLTRLGGYTF; CDR3nt: TGTGCCAGCAGCCAAGATCTGACCAGGCTGGGCGGCTACACCTTC
v_gene: TRBV28; j_gene: TRBJ1-4; d_gene: .; abundance: .; CDR3aa: CASRRMGQLNEKLFF; CDR3nt: TGTGCCAGCAGACGTATGGGGCAGCTTAATGAAAAACTGTTTTTT
v_gene: TRBV2; j_gene: TRBJ2-1; d_gene: TRBD2; abundance: .; CDR3aa: CASRIRTSGGAGEQFF; CDR3nt: TGTGCCAGCAGGATAAGGACTAGCGGGGGGGCGGGCGAGCAGTTCTTC
v_gene: TRBV9; j_gene: TRBJ1-1; d_gene: TRBD1; abundance: .; CDR3aa: CASSVQGAKTEAFF; CDR3nt: TGTGCCAGCAGCGTTCAGGGGGCAAAGACTGAAGCTTTCTTT
v_gene: TRBV7-2; j_gene: TRBJ2-3; d_gene: .; abundance: .; CDR3aa: CASSLAHIGADTQYF; CDR3nt: TGTGCCAGCAGCTTAGCACACATCGGGGCAGATACGCAGTATTTT
v_gene: TRBV14; j_gene: TRBJ2-3; d_gene: .; abundance: once; CDR3aa: CASSRQTSTADTQYF; CDR3nt: TGTGCCAGCAGCCGACAGACTAGTACCGCAGATACGCAGTATTTT